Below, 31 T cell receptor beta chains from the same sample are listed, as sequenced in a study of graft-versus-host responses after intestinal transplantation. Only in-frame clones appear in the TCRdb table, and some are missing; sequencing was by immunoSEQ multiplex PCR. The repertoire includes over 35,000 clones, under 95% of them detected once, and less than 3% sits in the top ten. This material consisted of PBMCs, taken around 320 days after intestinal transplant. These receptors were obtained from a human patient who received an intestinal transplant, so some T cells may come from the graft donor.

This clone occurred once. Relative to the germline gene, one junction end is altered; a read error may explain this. CDR3 sequence reads: CASSSLSGDTQYF. The CDR3 DNA reads as TGTGCTAGCAGCTCACTTTCCGGGGATACGCAGTATTTT. The chain uses TRBV7-7 and TRBJ2-3; D is unclear. Per germline, CDR1 SSHAT and CDR2 FNYEAQ (reference sequence). CDR3 length equals 13 residues.

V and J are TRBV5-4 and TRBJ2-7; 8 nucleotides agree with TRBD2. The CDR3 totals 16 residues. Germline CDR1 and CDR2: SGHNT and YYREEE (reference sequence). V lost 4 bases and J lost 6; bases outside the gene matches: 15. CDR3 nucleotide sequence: TGTGCCAGCAGCCAGGGGACTAGATTTGGGACGGGCGAGCAGTACTTC. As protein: CASSQGTRFGTGEQYF.

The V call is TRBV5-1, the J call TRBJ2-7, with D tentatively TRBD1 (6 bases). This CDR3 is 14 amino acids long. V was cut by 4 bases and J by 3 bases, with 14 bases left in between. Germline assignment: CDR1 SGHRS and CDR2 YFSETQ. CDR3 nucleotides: TGCGCCAGCAGCCTAGGACAGCCTTTCTACGAGCAGTACTTC. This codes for CASSLGQPFYEQYF.

The CDR3: CASSDSPNEQFF. CDR3 bases: TGTGCCAGCAGTGACAGCCCCAATGAGCAGTTCTTC. The V gene is TRBV2, the J gene TRBJ2-1, with unresolved D. CDR1 and CDR2 from the germline V gene are SNHLY and FYNNEI. V was pared by 3 bases and J by 6 bases, with 6 bases between. CDR3 size: 12 residues.

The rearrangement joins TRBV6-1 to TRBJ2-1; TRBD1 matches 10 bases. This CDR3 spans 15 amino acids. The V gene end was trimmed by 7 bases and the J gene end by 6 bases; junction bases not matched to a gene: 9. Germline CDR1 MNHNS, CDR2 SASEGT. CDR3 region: CASTKTGGEGNEQFF. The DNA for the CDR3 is TGTGCCAGCACTAAGACAGGGGGCGAAGGCAATGAGCAGTTCTTC.

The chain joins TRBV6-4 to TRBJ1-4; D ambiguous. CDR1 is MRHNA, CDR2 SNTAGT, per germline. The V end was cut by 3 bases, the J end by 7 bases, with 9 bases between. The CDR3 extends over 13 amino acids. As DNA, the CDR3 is TGTGCCAGCAGTGAGGTCCCCGGTGAAAAACTGTTTTTT. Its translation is CASSEVPGEKLFF.

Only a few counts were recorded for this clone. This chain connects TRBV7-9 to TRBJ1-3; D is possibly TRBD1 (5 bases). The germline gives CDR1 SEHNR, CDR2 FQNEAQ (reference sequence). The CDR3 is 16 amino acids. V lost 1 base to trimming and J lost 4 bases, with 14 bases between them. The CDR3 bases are TGTGCCAGCAGCTTAGAGACCGGTGGGGCCGGAAACACCATATATTTT. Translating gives CASSLETGGAGNTIYF.

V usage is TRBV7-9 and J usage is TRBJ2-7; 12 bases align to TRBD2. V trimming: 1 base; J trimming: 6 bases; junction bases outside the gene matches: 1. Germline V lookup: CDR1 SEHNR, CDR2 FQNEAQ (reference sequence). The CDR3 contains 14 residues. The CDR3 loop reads CASSLGTSGTEQYF. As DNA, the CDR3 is TGTGCCAGCAGCTTAGGGACTAGCGGGACCGAGCAGTACTTC.

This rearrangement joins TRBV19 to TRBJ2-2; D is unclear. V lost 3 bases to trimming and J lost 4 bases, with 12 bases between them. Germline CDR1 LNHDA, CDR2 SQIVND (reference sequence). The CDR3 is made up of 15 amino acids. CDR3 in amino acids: CASSIRARSTGELFF. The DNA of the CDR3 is TGTGCCAGTAGTATTAGGGCGCGGAGCACCGGGGAGCTGTTTTTT.

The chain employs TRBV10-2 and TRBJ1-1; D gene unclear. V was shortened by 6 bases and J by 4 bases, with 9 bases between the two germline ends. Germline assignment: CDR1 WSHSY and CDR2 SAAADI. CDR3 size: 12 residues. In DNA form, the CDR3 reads TGCGCCAGCAGCGAGGGTTTCACTGAAGCTTTCTTT. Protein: CASSEGFTEAFF.

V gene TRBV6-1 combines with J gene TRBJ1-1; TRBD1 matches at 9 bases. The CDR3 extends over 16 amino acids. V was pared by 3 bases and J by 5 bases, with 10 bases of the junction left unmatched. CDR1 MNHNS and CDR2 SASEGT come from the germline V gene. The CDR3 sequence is CASSELGTGRGTEAFF. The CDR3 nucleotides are TGTGCCAGCAGTGAGCTAGGGACAGGGCGGGGAACTGAAGCTTTCTTT.

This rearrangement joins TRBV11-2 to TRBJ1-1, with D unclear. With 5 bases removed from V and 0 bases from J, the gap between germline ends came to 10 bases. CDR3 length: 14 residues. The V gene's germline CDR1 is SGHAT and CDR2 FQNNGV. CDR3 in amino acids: CASSPRTVNTEAFF. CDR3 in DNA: TGTGCCAGCAGCCCCCGGACGGTGAACACTGAAGCTTTCTTT.

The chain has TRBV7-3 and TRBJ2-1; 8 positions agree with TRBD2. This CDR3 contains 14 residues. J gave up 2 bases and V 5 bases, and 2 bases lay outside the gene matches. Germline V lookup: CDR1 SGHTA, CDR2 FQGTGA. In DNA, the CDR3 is TGTGCCAGCAGCCCGGGACTAGCCTACAATGAGCAGTTCTTC. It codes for CASSPGLAYNEQFF.

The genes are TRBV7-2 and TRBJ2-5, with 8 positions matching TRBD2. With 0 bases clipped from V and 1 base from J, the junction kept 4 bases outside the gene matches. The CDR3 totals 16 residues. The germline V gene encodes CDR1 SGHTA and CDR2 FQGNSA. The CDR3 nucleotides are TGTGCCAGCAGCTTAGCCCACCTAGCGGGCCAAGAGACCCAGTACTTC. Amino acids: CASSLAHLAGQETQYF. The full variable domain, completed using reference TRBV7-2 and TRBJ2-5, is GAGVSQSPSNKVTEKGKDVELRCDPISGHTALYWYRQSLGQGLEFLIYFQGNSAPDKSGLPSDRFSAERTGGSVSTLTIQRTQQEDSAVYLCASSLAHLAGQETQYFGPGTRLLVL.

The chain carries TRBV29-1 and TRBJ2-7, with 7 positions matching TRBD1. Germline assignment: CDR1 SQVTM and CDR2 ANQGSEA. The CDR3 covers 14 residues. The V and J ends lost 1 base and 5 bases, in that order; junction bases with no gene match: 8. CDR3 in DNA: TGCAGCGTTGAAGTACGACAGGGCCGGGACGAGCAGTACTTC. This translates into CSVEVRQGRDEQYF.

This CDR3 is CASSLGSGRSYEQYF. CDR3 sequence (DNA): TGCGCCAGCAGCTTGGGAAGCGGGCGCTCCTACGAGCAGTACTTC. The chain recombines TRBV5-1 with TRBJ2-7, with a possible D match to TRBD2 (6 bases). The CDR3 length is 15 residues. With 0 bases removed from V and 0 bases from J, the gap between germline ends came to 10 bases. Germline CDR1 SGHRS, CDR2 YFSETQ. Looking up the rest from reference TRBV5-1 and TRBJ2-7 gives the full variable domain: KAGVTQTPRYLIKTRGQQVTLSCSPISGHRSVSWYQQTPGQGLQFLFEYFSETQRNKGNFPGRFSGRQFSNSRSEMNVSTLELGDSALYLCASSLGSGRSYEQYFGPGTRLTVT.

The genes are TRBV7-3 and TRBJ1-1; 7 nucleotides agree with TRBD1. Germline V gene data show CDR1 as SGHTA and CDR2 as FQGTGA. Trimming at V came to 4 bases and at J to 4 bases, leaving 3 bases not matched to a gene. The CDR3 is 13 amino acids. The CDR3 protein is CASSSSGGTEAFF. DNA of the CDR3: TGTGCCAGCAGCTCCTCAGGGGGCACTGAAGCTTTCTTT.

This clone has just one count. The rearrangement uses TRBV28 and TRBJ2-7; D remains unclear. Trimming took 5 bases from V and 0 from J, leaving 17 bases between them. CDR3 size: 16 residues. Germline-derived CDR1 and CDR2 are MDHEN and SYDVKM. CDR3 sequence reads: CASSPTRPRSSYEQYF. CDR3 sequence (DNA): TGTGCCAGCAGTCCTACCCGACCGAGGAGCTCCTACGAGCAGTACTTC. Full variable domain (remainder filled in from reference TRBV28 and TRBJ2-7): DVKVTQSSRYLVKRTGEKVFLECVQDMDHENMFWYRQDPGLGLRLIYFSYDVKMKEKGDIPEGYSVSREKKERFSLILESASTNQTSMYLCASSPTRPRSSYEQYFGPGTRLTVT.

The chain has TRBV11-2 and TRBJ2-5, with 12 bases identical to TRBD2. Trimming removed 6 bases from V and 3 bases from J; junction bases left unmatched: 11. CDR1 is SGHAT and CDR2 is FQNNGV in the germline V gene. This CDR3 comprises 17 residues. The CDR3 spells CASRSRRGLAGKETQYF. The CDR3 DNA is TGTGCCAGCAGATCACGCAGAGGACTAGCGGGAAAAGAGACCCAGTACTTC. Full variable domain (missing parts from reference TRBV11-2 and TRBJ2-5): EAGVAQSPRYKIIEKRQSVAFWCNPISGHATLYWYQQILGQGPKLLIQFQNNGVVDDSQLPKDRFSAERLKGVDSTLKIQPAKLEDSAVYLCASRSRRGLAGKETQYFGPGTRLLVL.

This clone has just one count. The CDR3 nucleotides read TGCAGCGTTGAAGAGGGACAGGGGTACGAGCAGTACTTC. It translates to CSVEEGQGYEQYF. The chain combines TRBV29-1 with TRBJ2-7; TRBD1 aligns across 10 bases. Germline trimming cut 0 bases from V and 4 bases from J; bases unmatched to any gene: 0. The V gene's germline CDR1 is SQVTM and CDR2 ANQGSEA. The CDR3 covers 13 residues.

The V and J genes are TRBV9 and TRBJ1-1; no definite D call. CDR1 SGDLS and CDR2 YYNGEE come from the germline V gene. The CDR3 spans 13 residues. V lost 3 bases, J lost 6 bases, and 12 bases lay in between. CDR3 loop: CASSASLGPEAFF. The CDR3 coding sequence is TGTGCCAGCAGCGCATCCCTGGGTCCTGAAGCTTTCTTT.

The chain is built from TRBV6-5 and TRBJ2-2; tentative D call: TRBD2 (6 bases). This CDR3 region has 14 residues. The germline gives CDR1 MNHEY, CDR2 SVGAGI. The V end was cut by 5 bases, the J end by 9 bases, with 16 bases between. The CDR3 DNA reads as TGTGCCAGCAGTCCGAGACTAGTGGACTGGGAGCTGTTTTTT. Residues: CASSPRLVDWELFF.

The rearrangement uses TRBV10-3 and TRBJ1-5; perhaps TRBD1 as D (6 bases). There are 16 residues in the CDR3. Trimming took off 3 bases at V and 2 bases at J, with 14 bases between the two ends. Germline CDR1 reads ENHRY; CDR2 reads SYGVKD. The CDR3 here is CAISDAGAGGNQPQHF. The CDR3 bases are TGTGCCATCAGTGATGCAGGGGCGGGGGGCAATCAGCCCCAGCATTTT.

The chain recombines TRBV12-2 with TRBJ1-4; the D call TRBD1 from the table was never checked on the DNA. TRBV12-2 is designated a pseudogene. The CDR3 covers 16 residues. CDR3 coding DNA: TGTGCAAGTCGCTTGAGGCCAGGGGGCGATTATGAAAAACTGTTTTTT. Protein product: CASRLRPGGDYEKLFF.

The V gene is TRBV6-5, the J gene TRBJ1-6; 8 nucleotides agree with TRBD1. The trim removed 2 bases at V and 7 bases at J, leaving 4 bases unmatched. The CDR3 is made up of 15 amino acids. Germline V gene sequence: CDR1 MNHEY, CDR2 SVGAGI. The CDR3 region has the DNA TGTGCCAGCAGTTACACGGGACAGGTGAATTCACCCCTCCACTTT. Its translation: CASSYTGQVNSPLHF.

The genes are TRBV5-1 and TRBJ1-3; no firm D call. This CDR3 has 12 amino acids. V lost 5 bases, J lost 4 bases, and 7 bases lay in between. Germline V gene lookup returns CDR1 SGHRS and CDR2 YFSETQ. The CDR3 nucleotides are TGCGCCAGCAGTACAGACGGAAACACCATATATTTT. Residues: CASSTDGNTIYF.

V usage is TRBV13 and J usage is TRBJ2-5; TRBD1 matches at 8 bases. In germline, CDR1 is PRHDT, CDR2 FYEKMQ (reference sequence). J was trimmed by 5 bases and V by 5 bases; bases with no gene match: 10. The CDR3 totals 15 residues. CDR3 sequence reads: CASSGRQGTGETQYF. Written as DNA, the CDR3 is TGTGCCAGCAGCGGGAGACAGGGGACCGGGGAGACCCAGTACTTC. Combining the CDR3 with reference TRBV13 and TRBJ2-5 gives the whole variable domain AAGVIQSPRHLIKEKRETATLKCYPIPRHDTVYWYQQGPGQDPQFLISFYEKMQSDKGSIPDRFSAQQFSDYHSELNMSSLELGDSALYFCASSGRQGTGETQYFGPGTRLLVL.

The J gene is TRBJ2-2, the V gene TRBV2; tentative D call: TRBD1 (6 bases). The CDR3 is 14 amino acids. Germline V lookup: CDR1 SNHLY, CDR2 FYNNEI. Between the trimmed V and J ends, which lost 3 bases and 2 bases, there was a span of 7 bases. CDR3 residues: CASSEDRNTGELFF. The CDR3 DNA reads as TGTGCCAGCAGTGAGGACAGAAACACCGGGGAGCTGTTTTTT.

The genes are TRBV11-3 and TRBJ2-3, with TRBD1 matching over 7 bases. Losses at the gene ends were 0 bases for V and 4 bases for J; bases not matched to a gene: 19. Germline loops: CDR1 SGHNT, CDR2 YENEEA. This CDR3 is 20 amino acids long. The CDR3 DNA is TGTGCCAGCAGCTTAGATTTCACGGGACAGAGGTTTTTATTCTCAGATACGCAGTATTTT. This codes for CASSLDFTGQRFLFSDTQYF.

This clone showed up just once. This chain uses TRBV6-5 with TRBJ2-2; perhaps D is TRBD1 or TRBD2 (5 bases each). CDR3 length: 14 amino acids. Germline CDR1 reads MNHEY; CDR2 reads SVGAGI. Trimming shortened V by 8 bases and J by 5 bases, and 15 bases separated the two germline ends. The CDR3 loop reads CASRTGGGTGELFF. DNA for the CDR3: TGTGCCAGCCGAACAGGAGGTGGGACCGGGGAGCTGTTTTTT.

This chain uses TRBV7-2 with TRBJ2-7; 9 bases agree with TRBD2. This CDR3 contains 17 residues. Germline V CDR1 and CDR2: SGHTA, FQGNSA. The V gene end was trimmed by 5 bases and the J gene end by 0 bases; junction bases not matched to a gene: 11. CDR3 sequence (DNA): TGTGCCAGCAGCCAACGACTAGCGGCTTTTATCTCCTACGAGCAGTACTTC. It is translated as CASSQRLAAFISYEQYF.